These T cell receptor beta chains were read from a single sample in a study of blood T cells in healthy people across ages. TCRdb re-called the 5' RACE reads through MiXCR, storing one row per CDR3 protein. The table includes under 850,000 distinct CDR3 sequences, 35% to 40% detected once. Sequences were obtained from blood. The receptors were gathered from a young man in good health. The CDR3 runs from the conserved cysteine through the conserved F or W. A D gene is named only where the DNA matches it firmly. The listing skips clone size in some rows; elsewhere it reads once, few, many or a size class.

TRBV27,TRBJ1-2,14,-,-,TGTGCCAGCAGTTTATATCAGGGAGGGAATGGCTACACCTTC,CASSLYQGGNGYTF
TRBV12-3/TRBV12-4,TRBJ2-3,16,TRBD2,-,TGTGCCAGCAGCCCTAGGGGGATAGCGGGAGCAGATATGGAGTATTTT,CASSPRGIAGADMEYF
TRBV7-3,TRBJ2-1,17,-,-,TGTGCCAGCAGCTTAGGGAACGGCGTTGAAGGTGGCAATGATCAGTTCTTC,CASSLGNGVEGGNDQFF
TRBV7-2,TRBJ2-1,15,TRBD1,few,TGTGCCAGCAGCTCAAGACAGGGGGCTAAGAATGAGCAGTTCTTC,CASSSRQGAKNEQFF
TRBV10-3,TRBJ2-6,17,-,-,TGTGCCATCACCCCGACAGGACCTAGCTCTGGGGCCAACGTCCTGACTTTC,CAITPTGPSSGANVLTF
TRBV2,TRBJ2-3,16,TRBD1,-,TGTGCCAGCAGTGAAGTAAAGGGGGCTATAACAGATACGCAGTATTTT,CASSEVKGAITDTQYF
TRBV6-5,TRBJ2-3,14,-,many,TGTGCCAGCAGCCGGCAGGATCGTCGAGATACGCAGTATTTT,CASSRQDRRDTQYF
TRBV7-2,TRBJ1-2,12,-,few,TGTGCCAGCAGCCCCGACGGCTATGACTACACCTTC,CASSPDGYDYTF
TRBV12-3/TRBV12-4,TRBJ2-7,14,-,-,TGTGCCAGCAGTTTAGGGTCGCCTGGAAACGAGCAGTACTTC,CASSLGSPGNEQYF
TRBV20-1,TRBJ2-3,13,-,-,TGCAGTACTATCGGGGAACGCACAGATACGCAGTATTTT,CSTIGERTDTQYF